These 18 T cell receptor beta chains came from one sample sequenced in a study of OX40 agonist ivuxolimab in advanced cancers. Some clones are missing from TCRdb's copy, which holds only in-frame ones; the method was immunoSEQ multiplex PCR. The sample includes around 130,000 clones, just over 90% of them seen just once. The sample consisted of CD4+ or CD8+ T cells sorted from blood, taken in a trial of the OX40 agonist ivuxolimab. The receptors here all came from an adult with an advanced solid tumor such as melanoma, head and neck, liver or kidney cancer.

The chain has TRBV15 and TRBJ2-5; unclear D gene. V lost 0 bases and J lost 6, with 5 bases in between. This CDR3 comprises 12 residues. Germline V gives CDR1 LNHNV, CDR2 YYDKDF (reference sequence). The CDR3 bases are TGTGCCACCAGCAGAGATCGGCAGACCCAGTACTTC. It yields the protein CATSRDRQTQYF. Variable domain in full (rest from reference TRBV15 and TRBJ2-5): DAMVIQNPRYQVTQFGKPVTLSCSQTLNHNVMYWYQQKSSQAPKLLFHYYDKDFNNEADTPDNFQSRRPNTSFCFLDIRSPGLGDTAMYLCATSRDRQTQYFGPGTRLLVL.

This rearrangement joins TRBV6-1 to TRBJ2-5; maybe TRBD1 (6 bases). The CDR3 runs 15 residues. Trimming stripped 2 bases from V and 7 bases from J, with 17 bases between. Germline V gene data show CDR1 as MNHNS and CDR2 as SASEGT. CDR3 DNA sequence: TGTGCCAGCAGTGAAAGATTAAACAGGGTTGCGACCCAGTACTTC. Protein: CASSERLNRVATQYF.

The V call is TRBV28, the J call TRBJ1-4, with 7 bases lining up with TRBD1. This CDR3 comprises 14 residues. With V trimmed by 3 bases and J by 8 bases, 6 bases remained unmatched. The germline gives CDR1 MDHEN, CDR2 SYDVKM. CDR3 in amino acids: CASSLRGGEEKLFF. The DNA for the CDR3 is TGTGCCAGCAGTTTGCGAGGGGGCGAGGAAAAACTGTTTTTT.

The rearrangement joins TRBV27 to TRBJ1-1, with D tentatively TRBD1 (5 bases). Germline lookup yields CDR1 MNHEY and CDR2 SMNVEV (reference sequence). V was pared by 2 bases and J by 4 bases, with 14 bases between. The CDR3 totals 15 residues. DNA for the CDR3: TGTGCCAGCAGTTTAGCTCAGGGAATTGGCACTGAAGCTTTCTTT. It specifies CASSLAQGIGTEAFF.

CDR3 loop: CASSYLQGYRTDTQYF. DNA for the CDR3: TGTGCCAGCAGTTACCTACAGGGATATAGAACAGATACGCAGTATTTT. The chain employs TRBV6-5 and TRBJ2-3; possibly TRBD1 for D (6 bases). Germline V CDR1 and CDR2: MNHEY, SVGAGI. V was shortened by 2 bases and J by 3 bases, with 15 bases between the two germline ends. This CDR3 has 16 amino acids.

This chain connects TRBV18 to TRBJ1-2, with D uncertain. CDR1 and CDR2 from the germline V gene are KGHSH and LQKENI. The CDR3 is 13 amino acids. With 2 bases removed from V and 3 bases from J, the gap between germline ends came to 7 bases. The CDR3 sequence: CASSPMVDYGYTF. The CDR3 region has the DNA TGTGCCAGCTCACCAATGGTGGACTATGGCTACACCTTC.

The chain joins TRBV4-3 to TRBJ1-4; no firm D call. V lost 0 bases to trimming and J lost 4 bases, with 18 bases between them. The CDR3 has 18 residues. The germline V gene has CDR1 LGHNA and CDR2 YSLEER. The CDR3 DNA reads as TGCGCCAGCAGCCAAGATCGATCGTCAGGCGGCCGTAATGAAAAACTGTTTTTT. Its translation: CASSQDRSSGGRNEKLFF.

The gene calls are TRBV5-1 and TRBJ2-7; TRBD2 matches 10 bases. Per the germline V gene, CDR1 is SGHRS and CDR2 is YFSETQ. The junction had 6 bases not matched to a gene; V was cut back by 0 bases and J by 6 bases. The CDR3 runs 15 residues. The CDR3 DNA follows: TGCGCCAGCAGCTTGGCAAGCGGGGGGGCCTCCGAGCAGTACTTC. It encodes CASSLASGGASEQYF.

The chain has TRBV7-7 and TRBJ2-7, with 8 bases identical to TRBD1. V gave up 4 bases and J gave up 4 bases; unmatched junction bases: 3. The CDR3 has 13 residues. The germline V gene encodes CDR1 SSHAT and CDR2 FNYEAQ (reference sequence). This CDR3 is CASSSGQDYEQYF. In DNA form, the CDR3 reads TGTGCCAGCAGCTCGGGACAGGATTACGAGCAGTACTTC.

This clone was detected only once. DNA for the CDR3: TGTGCCAGCAGGCCCGCGGACAGGCGGACTGGTGGCTACACCTTC. Protein sequence: CASRPADRRTGGYTF. This rearrangement joins TRBV7-8 to TRBJ1-2; TRBD1 aligns across 7 bases. The germline V gene encodes CDR1 SGHVS and CDR2 FQNEAQ. Losses at the gene ends were 6 bases for V and 7 bases for J; bases not matched to a gene: 14. The CDR3 totals 15 residues. The whole variable domain, filled in from reference TRBV7-8 and TRBJ1-2, reads GAGVSQSPRYKVAKRGQDVALRCDPISGHVSLFWYQQALGQGPEFLTYFQNEAQLDKSGLPSDRFFAERPEGSVSTLKIQRTQQEDSAVYLCASRPADRRTGGYTFGSGTRLTVV.

This clone appeared a few times. This chain links TRBV2 with TRBJ2-1; D is uncertain. Looked up from germline, CDR1 is SNHLY and CDR2 is FYNNEI. The V end was cut by 3 bases, the J end by 6 bases, with 3 bases between. CDR3 length equals 11 residues. CDR3 coding DNA: TGTGCCAGCAGTGACTTCAATGAGCAGTTCTTC. This translates into CASSDFNEQFF. Supplemented by reference TRBV2 and TRBJ2-1, the full variable domain reads EPEVTQTPSHQVTQMGQEVILRCVPISNHLYFYWYRQILGQKVEFLVSFYNNEISEKSEIFDDQFSVERPDGSNFTLKIRSTKLEDSAMYFCASSDFNEQFFGPGTRLTVL.

This clone occurred once. The CDR3 sequence: CASAWGGQSNQPQHF. The CDR3, as DNA: TGTGCCAGCGCCTGGGGGGGACAGTCAAATCAGCCCCAGCATTTT. The chain employs TRBV28 and TRBJ1-5; 7 bases align to TRBD1. The CDR3 length is 15 residues. V trimming: 8 bases; J trimming: 4 bases; junction bases outside the gene matches: 11. The germline gives CDR1 MDHEN, CDR2 SYDVKM.

V usage is TRBV25-1 and J usage is TRBJ2-1, with 11 bases identical to TRBD2. The V segment lost 7 bases and the J segment 0 bases; nucleotides outside the gene matches: 2. CDR3 length equals 15 residues. Germline V gene sequence: CDR1 MGHDK, CDR2 SYGVNS. DNA for the CDR3: TGTGCCAGCACTCTAGCGGGAGGCTCCTACAATGAGCAGTTCTTC. The encoded protein is CASTLAGGSYNEQFF.

The chain joins TRBV7-9 to TRBJ2-1; D gene ambiguous. Trimming stripped 11 bases from V and 0 bases from J, with 17 bases between. The CDR3 is made up of 15 amino acids. In germline, CDR1 is SEHNR, CDR2 FQNEAQ (reference sequence). CDR3 bases: TGTGCCGAGAAAGATGCGGTCAGCTCCTACAATGAGCAGTTCTTC. Translated: CAEKDAVSSYNEQFF. Using reference TRBV7-9 and TRBJ2-1 for the parts outside the CDR3, the full variable domain is DTGVSQNPRHKITKRGQNVTFRCDPISEHNRLYWYRQTLGQGPEFLTYFQNEAQLEKSRLLSDRFSAERPKGSFSTLEIQRTEQGDSAMYLCAEKDAVSSYNEQFFGPGTRLTVL.

The chain employs TRBV7-3 and TRBJ2-3; no clear D. Per germline, CDR1 SGHTA and CDR2 FQGTGA. This CDR3 has 13 residues. V lost 2 bases and J 3 bases, leaving 6 bases between the germline ends. This CDR3 is CASSLPTTDTQYF. The DNA for the CDR3 is TGTGCCAGCAGCTTACCTACTACAGATACGCAGTATTTT.

This clone was counted between two and nine times. The chain uses TRBV15 and TRBJ1-5; TRBD1 matches at 11 bases. V lost 5 bases, J lost 4 bases, and 7 bases stayed unmatched. CDR1 is LNHNV, CDR2 YYDKDF, per germline (reference sequence). The CDR3 has 16 residues. The CDR3 DNA sequence: TGTGCCACCAGCTTACGCCGGGACAGGGGGAATCAGCCCCAGCATTTT. It specifies CATSLRRDRGNQPQHF.

The chain links TRBV5-1 to TRBJ2-2; TRBD1 agrees at 9 bases. The CDR3 is 15 residues long. In germline, CDR1 is SGHRS, CDR2 YFSETQ. The trim removed 3 bases at V and 5 bases at J, leaving 5 bases unmatched. CDR3 protein: CASSSGTGRTGELFF. CDR3 DNA: TGCGCCAGCAGCTCCGGGACAGGGAGGACCGGGGAGCTGTTTTTT.

Notes on this clone: The junction shows a germline mismatch at one end, possibly a read error. The gene calls are TRBV19 and TRBJ2-5; maybe TRBD1 (5 bases). Germline-derived CDR1 and CDR2 are LNHDA and SQIVND (reference sequence). CDR3 length: 14 residues. CDR3 nucleotides: TGTGCCAGTAGTGCCCAGACAGAGCAAGGGACCCAGTACTTC. Its protein product is CASSAQTEQGTQYF.